This TCR beta chain was retrieved from a study of control samples from healthy donors and cancer patients. This table comes from immunoSEQ multiplex PCR, and its TCRdb copy is limited to in-frame clones, with some not included. The sample holds 70,000 to 100,000 clones, around 90% seen once. The CDR3 sequence is 14 residues long. CDR1 is LNHDA and CDR2 is SQIVND in the germline V gene (reference sequence). V was trimmed by 7 bases and J by 2 bases, leaving 14 bases between them. The sequenced sample was PBMCs. The TCR originated in a woman aged 60-75 years with head and neck cancer. The rearrangement links TRBV19 to TRBJ2-5; D perhaps matches TRBD2 (6 bases). The CDR3: CASNSGGIQETQYF. The CDR3 nucleotides read TGTGCCAGTAATTCTGGGGGGATACAAGAGACCCAGTACTTC.